The 13 T cell receptor beta chains given below trace back to one sample, sequenced in a study of T-cell reconstitution after alpha-beta-depleted transplantation in children. Unique molecular identifiers were incorporated during preparation of the TCRbeta library. Via MiXCR, TCRdb re-called the PCR reads, giving one row per CDR3 protein. The table records around 270,000 distinct CDR3 sequences, 10% of them present only once. Source: PBMCs, taken before TCRalphabeta/CD19-depleted stem cell transplant. These receptors originate from a boy younger than two with acute myeloid leukemia, due to receive a stem cell transplant.

This clonotype was observed a few times. The gene calls are TRBV7-9 and TRBJ2-1; 8 nucleotides match TRBD2. Trimming cost V 4 bases and J 7 bases; bases outside gene matches: 15. CDR1 and CDR2 (germline): SEHNR, FQNEAQ (reference sequence). This CDR3 spans 17 amino acids. The CDR3 protein is CASSSFSGTKSGNEQFF. CDR3 DNA: TGTGCCAGCAGCTCCTTTAGCGGGACGAAATCTGGGAATGAGCAGTTCTTC.

This clonotype was recorded at least ten times. V and J are TRBV15 and TRBJ2-5; perhaps TRBD2 as D (5 bases). The CDR3 loop spans 15 amino acids. Germline lookup yields CDR1 LNHNV and CDR2 YYDKDF (reference sequence). Deletions cut 5 bases from V and 4 bases from J, with 17 bases between. CDR3 DNA: TGTGCCACCAGCGCGCTCAGGAGGCGAGGAGAGACCCAGTACTTC. It encodes CATSALRRRGETQYF.

This clonotype appeared many times. The rearrangement links TRBV28 to TRBJ2-3; TRBD2 matches at 9 bases. Germline CDR1 and CDR2: MDHEN and SYDVKM. The CDR3 runs 16 residues. J lost 0 bases, V lost 4 bases, and 5 bases had no gene match. As DNA, the CDR3 is TGTGCCAGCAGTTCCCTTAGCGGGAGAAGCACAGATACGCAGTATTTT. It specifies CASSSLSGRSTDTQYF.

This clonotype was seen a handful of times. The CDR3 DNA is TGTGCCAGCAGTTTATATCTGGCCTACGAGCAGTACTTC. Translating gives CASSLYLAYEQYF. The V call is TRBV28, the J call TRBJ2-7; D remains unclear. The CDR3 length is 13 residues. Germline-derived CDR1 and CDR2 are MDHEN and SYDVKM. Trimming shortened V by 1 base and J by 2 bases, and 6 bases separated the two germline ends.

This chain joins TRBV6-5 and TRBJ1-1, with unresolved D. CDR3 length: 16 residues. Per germline, CDR1 MNHEY and CDR2 SVGAGI. Trimming removed 0 bases from V and 0 bases from J, with 11 bases in between. The CDR3 reads CASSYSKRGLNTEAFF. Written as DNA, the CDR3 is TGTGCCAGCAGTTACTCGAAGCGGGGTCTGAACACTGAAGCTTTCTTT.

The V call is TRBV24-1, the J call TRBJ2-3; D possibly uses TRBD1 or TRBD2 (5 bases each). The CDR3 loop spans 16 amino acids. Trimming cost V 1 base and J 3 bases, with 13 bases left between them. Per germline, CDR1 KGHDR and CDR2 SFDVKD. Written as DNA, the CDR3 is TGTGCCACCAGTGATTTACACGGGACGGGGACAGATACGCAGTATTTT. Translated, it gives CATSDLHGTGTDTQYF.

This clonotype was recorded a few times. The rearrangement uses TRBV15 and TRBJ1-6, with D maybe TRBD1 (5 bases). Per the germline V gene, CDR1 is LNHNV and CDR2 is YYDKDF (reference sequence). V shed 1 base and J shed 9 bases, with 16 bases lying between them. CDR3 length equals 16 residues. CDR3 sequence: CATSRGPGLYGSPLHF. The CDR3 DNA sequence: TGTGCCACCAGCAGAGGCCCAGGGCTATATGGTTCACCCCTCCACTTT.

Regarding this clonotype: This may be a read error: a much more frequent sequence differs by one nucleotide. The chain carries TRBV7-9 and TRBJ2-7; 9 bases map to TRBD1. V lost 6 bases and J lost 2; bases outside the gene matches: 5. The germline gives CDR1 SEHNR, CDR2 FQNEAQ (reference sequence). CDR3 size: 14 residues. The CDR3 DNA reads TGTGCCAGCAGAGCCGGGACAGGGACCTACGAGCAGTACTTC. Protein product: CASRAGTGTYEQYF.

This clonotype showed up many times. The chain recombines TRBV6-5 with TRBJ2-2; D gene ambiguous. CDR1 is MNHEY, CDR2 SVGAGI, per germline. V was trimmed by 2 bases and J by 5 bases, leaving 15 bases between them. This CDR3 is built from 16 residues. CDR3 nucleotides: TGTGCCAGCAGTTACCTAGGAAAAAGGGAAACCGGGGAGCTGTTTTTT. It encodes CASSYLGKRETGELFF.

The V gene is TRBV4-1, the J gene TRBJ2-1, with 11 bases aligning to TRBD1. Germline CDR1 and CDR2: MGHRA and YSYEKL. The ends lost 2 bases at V and 3 bases at J; junction bases unmatched: 12. The CDR3 covers 19 residues. The CDR3 protein is CASSQRNPGTGGVYNEQFF. The DNA for the CDR3 is TGCGCCAGCAGCCAAAGGAATCCCGGGACAGGGGGTGTCTACAATGAGCAGTTCTTC.

There are many counts of this clonotype. The rearrangement joins TRBV15 to TRBJ1-2, with D unresolved. The CDR3 totals 14 residues. CDR1 is LNHNV, CDR2 YYDKDF, per germline (reference sequence). Trimming pared 0 bases from V and 4 bases from J, leaving 9 bases between. As DNA, the CDR3 is TGTGCCACCAGCAGAGACCGGACGGGCTATGGCTACACCTTC. Amino acids: CATSRDRTGYGYTF.

The sample holds many counts of this clonotype. CDR3 DNA: TGTGCCAGCAGTCCCATAGCGGGGGGCCTCCAAGAGACCCAGTACTTC. It translates to CASSPIAGGLQETQYF. This chain uses TRBV12-3 or TRBV12-4 with TRBJ2-5, with TRBD2 matching 10 bases. The CDR3 is made up of 16 amino acids. V gave up 5 bases and J gave up 1 base; unmatched junction bases: 7.

There are a few counts of this clonotype. This chain connects TRBV10-2 to TRBJ1-1, with TRBD1 matching 8 bases. The CDR3 contains 14 residues. Germline CDR1 is WSHSY and CDR2 is SAAADI. V trimming: 8 bases; J trimming: 4 bases; junction bases outside the gene matches: 9. The CDR3 is CASGQGVVTTEAFF. The CDR3 DNA reads as TGCGCCAGCGGACAGGGTGTTGTGACCACTGAAGCTTTCTTT.